This passage covers 22 T cell receptor beta chains from one sample sequenced in a study of neurological immune-mediated disorders (dated by TCRdb to between 2018 and 2020). Library preparation used 5' RACE. The run used an Illumina HiSeq 2500. Starting from the raw public reads, TCRdb applied fastp trimming at Q25, assembled clones with MiXCR and retained in-frame beta chains. Rows are combined by CDR3 protein, so each entry shows the most common genes and DNA. The sample data list some 60,000 distinct CDR3 sequences, and about 3.7% of these were observed just once. The ten largest clonotypes hold 2.2% of the sample. Sequenced input: PBMCs. The receptors were gathered from a woman aged 45 to 65 with multiple sclerosis.

In its sample, this clonotype was seen many times. Here the CDR3 DNA reads TGTGCCAGCAGCTCCTGGGGGACTGGGAACACTGAAGCTTTCTTT. It translates to CASSSWGTGNTEAFF. V is TRBV7-2 and J is TRBJ1-1; weak D call: TRBD1 (5 bases). Germline assignment: CDR1 SGHTA and CDR2 FQGNSA. This CDR3 is 15 amino acids long. V shed 4 bases and J shed 1 base, with 13 bases lying between them.

This clonotype has at least ten counts. V and J are TRBV7-2 and TRBJ2-1; TRBD2 agrees at 12 bases. With 0 bases clipped from V and 4 bases from J, the junction kept 4 bases outside the gene matches. CDR1 and CDR2 from the germline V gene are SGHTA and FQGNSA. CDR3 length: 17 amino acids. In nucleotides, the CDR3 is TGTGCCAGCAGCTTAGCGCCCCTAGCGGGAGGGTACAATGAGCAGTTCTTC. It yields the protein CASSLAPLAGGYNEQFF.

A few counts support this clonotype. The genes are TRBV29-1 and TRBJ2-2; TRBD1 matches at 7 bases. This CDR3 comprises 15 residues. Germline-derived CDR1 and CDR2 are SQVTM and ANQGSEA. The V segment lost 5 bases and the J segment 0 bases; nucleotides outside the gene matches: 6. Written as DNA, the CDR3 is TGCAGCGTTCTGGACAGGAGTACGAACACCGGGGAGCTGTTTTTT. Its protein is CSVLDRSTNTGELFF.

The sample holds many counts of this clonotype. This rearrangement joins TRBV25-1 to TRBJ1-4; D is ambiguous. CDR1 is MGHDK and CDR2 is SYGVNS in the germline V gene. With 6 bases removed from V and 2 bases from J, the gap between germline ends came to 4 bases. The CDR3 runs to 12 residues. The CDR3 spells CASRGTNEKLFF. DNA of the CDR3: TGTGCCAGCAGGGGCACTAATGAAAAACTGTTTTTT.

This clonotype has ten or more counts. The genes are TRBV7-8 and TRBJ2-5; 14 bases map to TRBD2. Trimming took 5 bases from V and 1 from J; bases not matched to a gene: 3. Per the germline V gene, CDR1 is SGHVS and CDR2 is FQNEAQ. The CDR3 contains 16 residues. As DNA, the CDR3 is TGTGCCAGCAGCCTGGGACTAGCGGGAGTCCAAGAGACCCAGTACTTC. This codes for CASSLGLAGVQETQYF.

This clonotype was recorded many times. The chain joins TRBV7-3 to TRBJ2-7; weak D call: TRBD1 (6 bases). Germline V lookup: CDR1 SGHTA, CDR2 FQGTGA. This CDR3 comprises 14 residues. Trimming removed 5 bases from V and 0 bases from J, with 11 bases in between. In DNA, the CDR3 is TGTGCCAGCAGCCTTGACAGGTACTCCTACGAGCAGTACTTC. This translates into CASSLDRYSYEQYF.

This clonotype was observed many times. The chain carries TRBV5-1 and TRBJ2-1; D might be TRBD2 (5 bases). This CDR3 contains 19 residues. CDR1 and CDR2 (germline): SGHRS, YFSETQ. V was trimmed by 4 bases and J by 1 base, leaving 24 bases between them. The CDR3 loop reads CASSPRLVGRGDSYNEQFF. CDR3 bases: TGCGCCAGCAGCCCTAGGTTGGTCGGACGGGGTGATTCCTACAATGAGCAGTTCTTC. Supplemented by reference TRBV5-1 and TRBJ2-1, the full variable domain reads KAGVTQTPRYLIKTRGQQVTLSCSPISGHRSVSWYQQTPGQGLQFLFEYFSETQRNKGNFPGRFSGRQFSNSRSEMNVSTLELGDSALYLCASSPRLVGRGDSYNEQFFGPGTRLTVL.

For the CDR3, the DNA is TGTGCCAGCAGCCTAAGCGGGAGTAAATACAATGAGCAGTTCTTC. This gives the protein CASSLSGSKYNEQFF. The rearrangement uses TRBV9 and TRBJ2-1; 8 bases line up with TRBD2. The CDR3 has 15 residues. The V gene's germline CDR1 is SGDLS and CDR2 YYNGEE. V lost 4 bases and J lost 4; bases outside the gene matches: 7.

This clonotype was seen many times. V is TRBV3-1 and J is TRBJ2-7, with D possibly matching TRBD2 (6 bases). Germline loops: CDR1 LGHDT, CDR2 YNNKEL (reference sequence). Trimming pared 2 bases from V and 6 bases from J, leaving 14 bases between. CDR3 length: 14 amino acids. In DNA form, the CDR3 reads TGTGCCAGCAGCCAAAGTTTTGCGGGGATCGAGCAGTACTTC. This gives the protein CASSQSFAGIEQYF.

This clonotype has at least ten counts. This chain links TRBV5-8 with TRBJ2-3; unclear D gene. The CDR3 contains 15 residues. Germline CDR1 reads SGHTS; CDR2 reads YDEGEE. V lost 1 base to trimming and J lost 4 bases, with 13 bases between them. CDR3: CASSLSLLEADTQYF. The CDR3, as DNA: TGTGCCAGCAGCTTGAGCTTGCTAGAGGCAGATACGCAGTATTTT.

The sample holds many counts of this clonotype. V usage is TRBV3-1 and J usage is TRBJ2-1; D is perhaps TRBD2 (5 bases). The CDR3 is 15 amino acids. With 4 bases removed from V and 4 bases from J, the gap between germline ends came to 14 bases. Germline lookup yields CDR1 LGHDT and CDR2 YNNKEL (reference sequence). As DNA, the CDR3 is TGTGCCAGCAGCCCGTCACGGGGAGCTTACAATGAGCAGTTCTTC. Its protein is CASSPSRGAYNEQFF.

In this sample, this clonotype turned up many times. The chain combines TRBV7-3 with TRBJ2-2; the match to TRBD1 covers 7 bases. The CDR3 runs 15 residues. The J segment lost 5 bases and the V segment lost 2 bases, leaving 5 bases of the junction unmatched. Germline CDR1 SGHTA, CDR2 FQGTGA. CDR3 DNA: TGTGCCAGCAGCTTAGAGGGGGCGCATACCGGGGAGCTGTTTTTT. It translates to CASSLEGAHTGELFF.

This clonotype occurred many times. The genes are TRBV4-3 and TRBJ2-3, with no clear D. CDR3 length: 15 amino acids. V lost 3 bases and J lost 0, with 10 bases in between. Germline V gene sequence: CDR1 LGHNA, CDR2 YSLEER. Here the CDR3 DNA reads TGCGCCAGCAGCCAGTCCCATGGTAGCACAGATACGCAGTATTTT. It encodes CASSQSHGSTDTQYF.

This clonotype was picked up many times. V usage is TRBV11-3 and J usage is TRBJ2-5; no definite D call. With 0 bases removed from V and 2 bases from J, the gap between germline ends came to 7 bases. Germline V gene data show CDR1 as SGHNT and CDR2 as YENEEA. The length of the CDR3 is 14 residues. CDR3 loop: CASSLEADQETQYF. The CDR3 DNA sequence: TGTGCCAGCAGCTTAGAGGCGGATCAAGAGACCCAGTACTTC.

At least ten counts were recorded for this clonotype. The chain employs TRBV3-1 and TRBJ2-7; 7 bases map to TRBD2. This CDR3 comprises 17 residues. The V gene's germline CDR1 is LGHDT and CDR2 YNNKEL (reference sequence). Unmatched junction bases numbered 13, after V lost 4 bases and J lost 1 base. This CDR3 reads CASSPWGEGGISYEQYF. For the CDR3, the DNA is TGTGCCAGCAGCCCCTGGGGGGAGGGAGGGATATCCTACGAGCAGTACTTC.

This clonotype was observed a handful of times. A junction boundary mismatches the germline segment, possibly from a read error. This chain connects TRBV5-1 to TRBJ2-1; D is ambiguous. Looked up from germline, CDR1 is SGHRS and CDR2 is YFSETQ. The CDR3 totals 11 residues. Written as DNA, the CDR3 is TGCGCCAGCAGCAACTACGATGAGCAGTTCTTC. As protein: CASSNYDEQFF.

This clonotype came up many times. The chain couples TRBV12-3 or TRBV12-4 to TRBJ1-6; D possibly corresponds to TRBD1 (5 bases). Trimming took off 7 bases at V and 6 bases at J, with 16 bases between the two ends. The CDR3 consists of 15 residues. The CDR3 sequence: CASTPNGGGNSPLHF. The CDR3 DNA follows: TGTGCCAGCACCCCAAACGGGGGGGGTAATTCACCCCTCCACTTT.

This clonotype was seen repeatedly, ten times or more. The gene calls are TRBV7-9 and TRBJ2-7; 9 bases align to TRBD1. Germline assignment: CDR1 SEHNR and CDR2 FQNEAQ (reference sequence). The CDR3 is 16 residues long. V was pared by 0 bases and J by 2 bases, with 5 bases of the junction left unmatched. The CDR3 loop is CASSLARRTGAYEQYF. CDR3 DNA sequence: TGTGCCAGCAGCTTAGCGAGGCGGACAGGGGCCTACGAGCAGTACTTC.

This clonotype showed up many times. The V gene is TRBV15, the J gene TRBJ2-1; tentative D call: TRBD1 (6 bases). V was clipped by 0 bases and J by 8 bases, with 11 bases between them. Per germline, CDR1 LNHNV and CDR2 YYDKDF (reference sequence). The CDR3 has 14 amino acids. In DNA form, the CDR3 reads TGTGCCACCAGCAGAGATTATACAGGGCATGAGCAGTTCTTC. Translated, it gives CATSRDYTGHEQFF. The full variable domain, with the rest looked up from reference TRBV15 and TRBJ2-1, is DAMVIQNPRYQVTQFGKPVTLSCSQTLNHNVMYWYQQKSSQAPKLLFHYYDKDFNNEADTPDNFQSRRPNTSFCFLDIRSPGLGDTAMYLCATSRDYTGHEQFFGPGTRLTVL.

Ten or more counts support this clonotype. V is TRBV2 and J is TRBJ1-1; tentatively, D is TRBD1 (5 bases). Germline V gene sequence: CDR1 SNHLY, CDR2 FYNNEI. The CDR3 contains 15 residues. Trimming removed 2 bases from V and 2 bases from J, with 12 bases in between. CDR3: CASSEPPGQNTEAFF. The CDR3 DNA reads as TGTGCCAGCAGTGAACCGCCAGGGCAAAACACTGAAGCTTTCTTT.

In this sample, this clonotype turned up many times. The chain links TRBV12-3 or TRBV12-4 to TRBJ2-1; TRBD2 agrees at 8 bases. The CDR3 consists of 16 residues. V was clipped by 4 bases and J by 8 bases; unmatched bases: 13. The CDR3 region is CASSSRGSGIVYEQFF. CDR3 coding DNA: TGTGCCAGCAGTTCTCGCGGTAGCGGGATAGTGTATGAGCAGTTCTTC.

This clonotype was seen at least ten times. The chain employs TRBV12-3 or TRBV12-4 and TRBJ1-1, with D maybe TRBD1 (5 bases). The CDR3 covers 14 residues. V shed 3 bases and J shed 4 bases, with 12 bases lying between them. Written as DNA, the CDR3 is TGTGCCAGCAGTTTTATGGGGGTAGCCACTGAAGCTTTCTTT. This codes for CASSFMGVATEAFF.